These 30 T cell receptor beta chains share one sample of origin, sequenced in a study of blood T cells in healthy people across ages. A sample-barcoded 5' primer and a J-beta primer mix were used in a second PCR of about 7 to 11 cycles. TCRdb reprocessed the 5' RACE reads via MiXCR and lists one record per CDR3 protein. The repertoire holds more than 700,000 distinct CDR3 sequences, with 46% as singletons. The sample taken for sequencing was blood. The receptor set was obtained from an elderly man in good health.

V is TRBV12-3 or TRBV12-4 and J is TRBJ2-2; D is unclear. This CDR3 has 15 amino acids. Trimming removed 5 bases at V and 5 bases at J, with 15 bases between. CDR3 loop: CASSIPTGRTGELFF. CDR3 in DNA: TGTGCCAGCAGTATTCCGACGGGCCGGACCGGGGAGCTGTTTTTT.

The chain links TRBV7-7 to TRBJ2-5; D is uncertain. Trimming removed 5 bases from V and 0 bases from J, with 16 bases in between. The germline V gene encodes CDR1 SSHAT and CDR2 FNYEAQ (reference sequence). This CDR3 has 16 residues. In DNA form, the CDR3 reads TGTGCCAGCAGCCCACGGACCTTCAAGGACCAAGAGACCCAGTACTTC. Its translation: CASSPRTFKDQETQYF.

V usage is TRBV20-1 and J usage is TRBJ2-5; D not certain. The CDR3 covers 12 residues. CDR1 is DFQATT, CDR2 SNEGSKA, per germline (reference sequence). V lost 5 bases to trimming and J lost 11 bases, with 18 bases between them. CDR3: CSAEAPENEQYF. DNA for the CDR3: TGCAGTGCTGAGGCTCCGGAGAATGAGCAGTACTTC.

The chain links TRBV12-3 or TRBV12-4 to TRBJ1-2; D gene uncertain. The length of the CDR3 is 13 residues. V dropped 5 bases and J dropped 6 bases, with 13 bases sitting between them. CDR3 DNA sequence: TGTGCCAGCAGTCTTGGTTCTGTGAATGGCTACACCTTC. This gives the protein CASSLGSVNGYTF.

The table lists this clonotype with a few counts. This rearrangement joins TRBV28 to TRBJ1-1; 7 bases are shared with TRBD1. The CDR3 runs to 15 residues. Germline V gene data show CDR1 as MDHEN and CDR2 as SYDVKM. Germline trimming cut 5 bases from V and 4 bases from J; bases unmatched to any gene: 10. CDR3 nucleotides: TGTGCCAGCAGTCATGAACCAGGGGGGGGCACTGAAGCTTTCTTT. Translating gives CASSHEPGGGTEAFF.

The chain carries TRBV12-3 or TRBV12-4 and TRBJ1-2; TRBD1 is a possible D gene (5 bases). The CDR3 contains 14 residues. Trimming shortened V by 7 bases and J by 8 bases, and 20 bases separated the two germline ends. In DNA form, the CDR3 reads TGTGCCAGCACTCCGGACGGGACTCTATCGGGCTACACCTTC. Translated, it gives CASTPDGTLSGYTF.

This clonotype occurred once. The DNA for the CDR3 is TGTGCCAGCAGCTTAGACGTGCGTGGGGCGGAGAACTACGGGGGCTACACCTTC. It encodes CASSLDVRGAENYGGYTF. The chain has TRBV7-8 and TRBJ1-2, with TRBD1 as a possible D gene (5 bases). The germline V gene encodes CDR1 SGHVS and CDR2 FQNEAQ. The V gene lost 1 base and the J gene lost 8 bases, with 26 bases spanning the gap. The CDR3 has 18 residues.

About this clonotype: The junction departs from germline at one end; a sequencing error may be responsible. The chain carries TRBV20-1 and TRBJ1-2; no definite D call. The CDR3 runs 11 residues. The germline V gene has CDR1 DFQATT and CDR2 SNEGSKA (reference sequence). The DNA for the CDR3 is TGTAGTTACAAAACTAACTATGGCTACACCTTC. Translated: CSYKTNYGYTF.

On this clonotype itself: With a much larger clone just one base away, this may be a read error. The V and J genes are TRBV20-1 and TRBJ2-7, with a possible D match to TRBD1 (6 bases). Germline CDR1 DFQATT, CDR2 SNEGSKA (reference sequence). This CDR3 is built from 14 residues. The CDR3 protein is CGARPGHHSYEQYF. In nucleotides, the CDR3 is TGCGGTGCCCGACCGGGACACCATTCCTACGAGCAGTACTTC.

V usage is TRBV7-8 and J usage is TRBJ2-7, with 9 bases matching TRBD2. The J segment lost 5 bases and the V segment lost 1 base, leaving 3 bases of the junction unmatched. The CDR3 runs to 14 residues. CDR1 and CDR2 from the germline V gene are SGHVS and FQNEAQ. The CDR3, as DNA: TGTGCCAGCAGCTTAGTAGCGGGAGCCCACGAGCAGTACTTC. Its protein is CASSLVAGAHEQYF.

This sequence joins TRBV20-1 and TRBJ1-4; D not certain. This CDR3 has 13 residues. The V end was cut by 1 base, the J end by 7 bases, with 10 bases between. Germline V CDR1 and CDR2: DFQATT, SNEGSKA (reference sequence). Here the CDR3 reads CSARGTGSEKLFF. DNA for the CDR3: TGCAGTGCTAGAGGAACTGGGTCTGAAAAACTGTTTTTT.

A note on this clonotype: The junction shows a germline mismatch at one end, possibly a read error. The chain uses TRBV4-3 and TRBJ2-5; 7 bases match TRBD1. Germline V CDR1 and CDR2: LGHNA, YSLEER. This CDR3 contains 15 residues. The CDR3 here is CASSQGTRGRETLYF. The CDR3 bases are TGCGCCAGCAGCCAAGGAACGAGGGGGCGAGAGACCCTGTACTTC.

The CDR3 DNA reads TGCAGCGCAACTAGCGGGTCTAGCACAGATACGCAGTATTTT. This gives the protein CSATSGSSTDTQYF. The chain joins TRBV29-1 to TRBJ2-3; 9 bases are shared with TRBD2. In germline, CDR1 is SQVTM, CDR2 ANQGSEA. The V and J ends lost 7 bases and 0 bases, in that order; junction bases with no gene match: 5. The CDR3 sequence is 14 residues long.

The rearrangement joins TRBV5-6 to TRBJ2-7; TRBD2 matches 8 bases. Germline V gives CDR1 SGHDT, CDR2 YYEEEE. Trimming took 5 bases from V and 7 from J; bases not matched to a gene: 8. This CDR3 is built from 13 residues. CDR3 bases: TGTGCCAGCAGAGGTAGCGGGACTCCTGAGCAGTACTTC. Residues: CASRGSGTPEQYF.

The genes are TRBV28 and TRBJ2-7, with 12 bases identical to TRBD2. CDR1 and CDR2 from the germline V gene are MDHEN and SYDVKM. This CDR3 region has 15 residues. The junction had 6 bases not matched to a gene; V was cut back by 0 bases and J by 9 bases. The CDR3 nucleotides read TGTGCCAGCAGTTTATGGACTAGCGGGAGTTTGGTGCAGTACTTC. This gives the protein CASSLWTSGSLVQYF.

The chain uses TRBV29-1 and TRBJ2-7; 10 bases map to TRBD2. V was clipped by 6 bases and J by 3 bases; unmatched bases: 11. The CDR3 has 15 amino acids. CDR1 is SQVTM and CDR2 is ANQGSEA in the germline V gene. CDR3: CSVGGASGSFYEQYF. The CDR3 DNA reads as TGCAGCGTGGGAGGCGCTAGCGGGAGTTTCTACGAGCAGTACTTC.

The V call is TRBV11-2, the J call TRBJ2-1, with 8 positions matching TRBD2. Germline CDR1 is SGHAT and CDR2 is FQNNGV. Losses at the gene ends were 2 bases for V and 7 bases for J; bases not matched to a gene: 16. The CDR3 has 18 amino acids. The CDR3 bases are TGTGCCAGCAGCTTACTGCCGGGGAGCGGGAGAGTGGATAATGAGCAGTTCTTC. Translation: CASSLLPGSGRVDNEQFF.

The CDR3 nucleotides are TGCAGTGGGACTAGCCGAGAGACCCAGTACTTC. The encoded protein is CSGTSRETQYF. This rearrangement joins TRBV20-1 to TRBJ2-5; the match to TRBD2 covers 8 bases. The CDR3 is 11 residues long. Germline V gene sequence: CDR1 DFQATT, CDR2 SNEGSKA (reference sequence). J gave up 4 bases and V 7 bases, and 2 bases lay outside the gene matches.

As for this clonotype: One junction end disagrees with the germline gene, perhaps due to a read error. V gene TRBV13 combines with J gene TRBJ2-7, with 7 bases identical to TRBD1. The V gene's germline CDR1 is PRHDT and CDR2 FYEKMQ (reference sequence). The CDR3 is made up of 14 amino acids. This CDR3 reads CASSLGQGVNERYF. The CDR3, as DNA: TGTGCCAGCAGCTTGGGTCAGGGGGTAAACGAGCGGTACTTC.

This clonotype was seen once. The chain has TRBV7-9 and TRBJ2-5; no firm D call. CDR1 and CDR2 (germline): SEHNR, FQNEAQ (reference sequence). The V gene lost 3 bases and the J gene lost 11 bases, with 19 bases spanning the gap. CDR3 length: 14 residues. The CDR3 coding sequence is TGTGCCAGCAGCTTTCGAGAACACTCGAATGAGCAGTACTTC. Translated: CASSFREHSNEQYF.

The rearrangement links TRBV4-1 to TRBJ2-7; D is unresolved. Trimming shortened V by 1 base and J by 3 bases, and 10 bases separated the two germline ends. The CDR3 runs 14 residues. Germline CDR1 and CDR2: MGHRA and YSYEKL. CDR3 DNA: TGCGCCAGCAGCCAAGGGTCACAGCTCTACGAGCAGTACTTC. This sequence encodes CASSQGSQLYEQYF.

This clonotype has a single count. The V gene is TRBV7-9, the J gene TRBJ2-4; a weak D match, TRBD2 (7 bases). The J call may be in error: the DNA end matches TRBJ2-7 better. Germline-derived CDR1 and CDR2 are SEHNR and FQNEAQ (reference sequence). This CDR3 has 15 amino acids. The DNA of the CDR3 is TGTGCCAGCAGCTCTAGAGGGGGGGATACCTACGAGCAGTACTTC. It is translated as CASSSRGGDTYEQYF.

CDR3 sequence (DNA): TGTGCCAGCAGCTTAACGTTGTCCGGTGGGGCCGGGGAGCTGTTTTTT. Protein: CASSLTLSGGAGELFF. V gene TRBV7-3 combines with J gene TRBJ2-2; D unclear. This CDR3 region has 16 residues. Germline V lookup: CDR1 SGHTA, CDR2 FQGTGA. V shed 0 bases and J shed 6 bases, with 14 bases lying between them.

The chain has TRBV3-1 and TRBJ1-2; D is perhaps TRBD1 (5 bases). V lost 5 bases to trimming and J lost 8 bases, with 12 bases between them. This CDR3 is built from 12 residues. Germline V lookup: CDR1 LGHDT, CDR2 YNNKEL (reference sequence). CDR3 in amino acids: CASSDLGEGYTF. DNA for the CDR3: TGTGCCAGCAGCGACCTGGGGGAGGGCTACACCTTC. Supplemented by reference TRBV3-1 and TRBJ1-2, the full variable domain reads DTAVSQTPKYLVTQMGNDKSIKCEQNLGHDTMYWYKQDSKKFLKIMFSYNNKELIINETVPNRFSPKSPDKAHLNLHINSLELGDSAVYFCASSDLGEGYTFGSGTRLTVV.

This clonotype was counted a few times. CDR3 coding DNA: TGTGCCAGCAGTGGGGCGGCGGATACGCAGTATTTT. This encodes CASSGAADTQYF. V is TRBV27 and J is TRBJ2-3; D possibly corresponds to TRBD1 (5 bases). CDR3 length: 12 amino acids. CDR1 MNHEY and CDR2 SMNVEV come from the germline V gene (reference sequence). The V and J ends lost 5 bases and 6 bases respectively, with 9 bases between them.

The V and J genes are TRBV5-1 and TRBJ2-1; D remains unclear. The CDR3 runs 15 residues. CDR1 is SGHRS and CDR2 is YFSETQ in the germline V gene. The V and J ends lost 0 bases and 7 bases respectively, with 14 bases between them. The DNA of the CDR3 is TGCGCCAGCAGCTTGGCAACCATGCAGGAGAATGAGCAGTTCTTC. This encodes CASSLATMQENEQFF.

The chain recombines TRBV5-5 with TRBJ2-5; 7 bases line up with TRBD1. The CDR3 covers 15 residues. The V gene's germline CDR1 is SGHKS and CDR2 YYEKEE (reference sequence). V lost 4 bases and J lost 0; bases outside the gene matches: 6. CDR3 nucleotides: TGTGCCAGCAGCCAGGGACAGCCGTACCAAGAGACCCAGTACTTC. Residues: CASSQGQPYQETQYF.

V and J are TRBV6-5 and TRBJ2-2, with 11 bases aligning to TRBD1. Germline V lookup: CDR1 MNHEY, CDR2 SVGAGI. V trimming: 7 bases; J trimming: 5 bases; junction bases outside the gene matches: 6. This CDR3 region has 15 residues. The CDR3 region has the DNA TGTGCCAGCACTCGGGGGACAGGGGGTACCGGGGAGCTGTTTTTT. As protein: CASTRGTGGTGELFF.

The chain links TRBV7-8 to TRBJ2-1; D is unresolved. This CDR3 has 17 amino acids. Trimming left V 3 bases short and J 11 bases short, with 26 bases between. CDR1 and CDR2 (germline): SGHVS, FQNEAQ. The CDR3 DNA sequence: TGTGCCAGCAGCTTGGTGGTGACCTCCCTGTCCTGGAATAAGCAGTTCTTC. Amino acids: CASSLVVTSLSWNKQFF.

V and J are TRBV20-1 and TRBJ2-1; the match to TRBD2 covers 7 bases. The CDR3 consists of 16 residues. V gave up 1 base and J gave up 3 bases; unmatched junction bases: 9. CDR1 and CDR2 from the germline V gene are DFQATT and SNEGSKA (reference sequence). The CDR3 nucleotides are TGCAGTGCTAGAGGTTTCGCGGGAGCGAACTACAATGAGCAGTTCTTC. Translation: CSARGFAGANYNEQFF.